The subject of this entry is one T cell receptor beta chain. In the original workflow: From reference gene primer amplification, estimates of nucleated cell counts were derived. TCRdb's copy holds only in-frame clones and misses some; the assay was immunoSEQ multiplex PCR. That table supplies the V and J calls and clone size; D and trimming were determined from the DNA. Of approximately 200,000 clones listed, around 83% were seen once; the top ten hold just under 7.5%. Germline assignment: CDR1 LGHNA and CDR2 YNFKEQ. The CDR3 covers 14 residues. V lost 0 bases and J 9 bases, leaving 11 bases between the germline ends. This sample is part of a study of blood T cell repertoires in COVID-19. Overall study: Nucleic acid was either cDNA or gDNA, and it came from T cells, B-cell-depleted T cells, or PBMCs.

Specimen: peripheral blood. The rearrangement joins TRBV4-2 to TRBJ1-4, with a weak D call TRBD1 (5 bases). The TCR comes from a woman aged 45-60 years with acute or convalescent COVID-19. The CDR3 nucleotides are TGTGCCAGCAGCCAAGAGGGGCCAGGGCAAAAACTGTTTTTT. Protein sequence: CASSQEGPGQKLFF.